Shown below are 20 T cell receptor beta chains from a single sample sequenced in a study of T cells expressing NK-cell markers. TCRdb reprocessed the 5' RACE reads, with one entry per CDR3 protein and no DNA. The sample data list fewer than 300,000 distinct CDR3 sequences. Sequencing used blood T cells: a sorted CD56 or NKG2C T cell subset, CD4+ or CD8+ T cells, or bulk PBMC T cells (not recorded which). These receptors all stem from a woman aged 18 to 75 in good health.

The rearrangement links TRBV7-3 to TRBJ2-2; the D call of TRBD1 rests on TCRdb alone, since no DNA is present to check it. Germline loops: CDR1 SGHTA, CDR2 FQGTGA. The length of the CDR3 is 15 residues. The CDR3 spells CASSPEGNSPGELFF.

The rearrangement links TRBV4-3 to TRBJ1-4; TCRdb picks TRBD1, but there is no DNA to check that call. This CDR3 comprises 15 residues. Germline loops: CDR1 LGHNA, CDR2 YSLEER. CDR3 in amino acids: CASIQDNRGYEKLFF.

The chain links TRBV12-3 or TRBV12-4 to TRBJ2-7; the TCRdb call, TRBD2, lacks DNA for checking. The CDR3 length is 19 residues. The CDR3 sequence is CASTQASLAGRRRVYEQYF.

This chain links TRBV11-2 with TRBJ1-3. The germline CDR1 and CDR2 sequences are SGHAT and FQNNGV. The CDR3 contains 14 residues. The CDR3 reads CASSLLLQGNTIYF.

The CDR3 loop reads CSARDPGGSTGELFF. This chain connects TRBV20-1 to TRBJ2-2; lacking DNA, the TRBD1 call made by TCRdb goes unchecked. The CDR3 runs 15 residues. The germline CDR1 and CDR2 sequences are DFQATT and SNEGSKA (reference sequence).

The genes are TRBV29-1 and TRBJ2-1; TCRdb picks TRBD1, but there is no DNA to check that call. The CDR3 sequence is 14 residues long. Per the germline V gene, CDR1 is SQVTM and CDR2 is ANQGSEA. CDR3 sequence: CSVEGSDPGNEQFF.

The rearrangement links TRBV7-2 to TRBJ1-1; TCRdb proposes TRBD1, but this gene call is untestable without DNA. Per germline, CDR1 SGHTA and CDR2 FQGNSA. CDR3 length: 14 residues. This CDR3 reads CASRRTGTGFEAFF.

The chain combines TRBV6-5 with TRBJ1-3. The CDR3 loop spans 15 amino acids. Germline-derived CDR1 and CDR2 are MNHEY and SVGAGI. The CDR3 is CASSYSVTGGNTIYF.

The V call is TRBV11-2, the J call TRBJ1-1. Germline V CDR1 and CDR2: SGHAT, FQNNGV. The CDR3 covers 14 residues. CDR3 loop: CASSPEYKNTEAFF.

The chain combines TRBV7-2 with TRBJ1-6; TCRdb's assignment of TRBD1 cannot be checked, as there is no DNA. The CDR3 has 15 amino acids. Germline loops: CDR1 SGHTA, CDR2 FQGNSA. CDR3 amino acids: CASSPGTGGVSPLHF. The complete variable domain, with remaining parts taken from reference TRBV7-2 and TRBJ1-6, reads GAGVSQSPSNKVTEKGKDVELRCDPISGHTALYWYRQSLGQGLEFLIYFQGNSAPDKSGLPSDRFSAERTGGSVSTLTIQRTQQEDSAVYLCASSPGTGGVSPLHFGNGTRLTVT.

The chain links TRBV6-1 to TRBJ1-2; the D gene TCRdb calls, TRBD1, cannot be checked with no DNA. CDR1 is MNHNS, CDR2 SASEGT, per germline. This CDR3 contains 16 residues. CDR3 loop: CASSERGTPLNYGYTF.

This chain's CDR3 is CAWSTEYNEQFF. The chain links TRBV30 to TRBJ2-1. Germline CDR1 is GTSNPN and CDR2 is SVGIG (reference sequence). This CDR3 is 12 amino acids long.

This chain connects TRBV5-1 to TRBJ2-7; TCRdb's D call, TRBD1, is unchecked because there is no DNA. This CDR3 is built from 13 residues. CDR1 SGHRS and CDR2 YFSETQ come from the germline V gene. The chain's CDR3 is CASSGTNIYEQYF. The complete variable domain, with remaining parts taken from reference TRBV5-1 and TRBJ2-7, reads KAGVTQTPRYLIKTRGQQVTLSCSPISGHRSVSWYQQTPGQGLQFLFEYFSETQRNKGNFPGRFSGRQFSNSRSEMNVSTLELGDSALYLCASSGTNIYEQYFGPGTRLTVT.

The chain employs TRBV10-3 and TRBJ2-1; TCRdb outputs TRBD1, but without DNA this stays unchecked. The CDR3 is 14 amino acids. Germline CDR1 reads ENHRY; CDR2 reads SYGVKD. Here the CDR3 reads CAIAPGESYNEQFF.

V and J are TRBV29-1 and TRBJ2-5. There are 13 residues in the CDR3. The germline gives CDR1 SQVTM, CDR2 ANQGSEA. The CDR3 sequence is CSVPRGYQETQYF.

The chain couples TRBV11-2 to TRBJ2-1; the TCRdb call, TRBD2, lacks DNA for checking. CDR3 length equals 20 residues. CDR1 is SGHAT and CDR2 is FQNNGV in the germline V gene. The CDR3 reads CASSFPIRSSGRDSYNEQFF.

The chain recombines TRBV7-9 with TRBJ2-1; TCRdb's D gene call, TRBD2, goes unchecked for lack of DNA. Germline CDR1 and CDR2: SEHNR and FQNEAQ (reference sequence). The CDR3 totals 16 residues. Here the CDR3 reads CASTAGARISYNEQFF. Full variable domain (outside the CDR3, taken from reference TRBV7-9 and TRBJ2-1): DTGVSQNPRHKITKRGQNVTFRCDPISEHNRLYWYRQTLGQGPEFLTYFQNEAQLEKSRLLSDRFSAERPKGSFSTLEIQRTEQGDSAMYLCASTAGARISYNEQFFGPGTRLTVL.

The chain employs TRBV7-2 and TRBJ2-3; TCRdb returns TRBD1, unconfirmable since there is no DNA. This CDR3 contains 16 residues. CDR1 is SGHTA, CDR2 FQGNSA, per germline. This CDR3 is CASSPGGTGGTDTQYF.

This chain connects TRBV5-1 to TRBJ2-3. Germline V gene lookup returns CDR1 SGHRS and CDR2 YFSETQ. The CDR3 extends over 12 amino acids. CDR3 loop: CASSPPADTQYF.

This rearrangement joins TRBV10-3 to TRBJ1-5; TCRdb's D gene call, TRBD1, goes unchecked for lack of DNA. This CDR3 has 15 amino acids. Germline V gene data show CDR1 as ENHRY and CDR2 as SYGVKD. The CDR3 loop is CAISKGGNSNQPQHF.